This is a list of T cell receptor beta chains from one sample in a study of T cells in localized non-small cell lung cancer. Clones were read by immunoSEQ multiplex PCR, and TCRdb kept only the in-frame ones, dropping some. The table has approximately 41,000 clones, roughly nine tenths seen once. Source: peripheral blood, taken before any cancer treatment. Source of these receptors: a woman between 18 and 55 years old with stage III lung adenocarcinoma. CDR3s include the opening cysteine and the closing phenylalanine or tryptophan. The order of the fields is V gene, clone size, J gene, D gene, CDR3 DNA, CDR3 protein. A D gene is named only where the DNA matches it firmly. Some rows have no size entry. The others give once, few or many, or a class for an expanded clone.

V: TRBV5-6; size: once; J: TRBJ2-7; D: TRBD2; DNA: TGTGCCAGCAGCCGGACTAGCGGTCTCTACGAGCAGTACTTC; CDR3: CASSRTSGLYEQYF
V: TRBV2; size: -; J: TRBJ2-5; D: -; DNA: TGTGCCAGCAGTGAAGCGCTTTCGTCAGGGGAGACCCAGTACTTC; CDR3: CASSEALSSGETQYF
V: TRBV5-1; size: -; J: TRBJ2-5; D: TRBD2; DNA: TGCGCCAGCAGCTTGGGACTAGCGGCCCTTACGACCCAGTACTTC; CDR3: CASSLGLAALTTQYF
V: TRBV7-9; size: -; J: TRBJ1-2; D: -; DNA: TGTGCCAGCAGCCCATCCCGTCAGGGAGGCATCTACGGTGGCTACACCTTC; CDR3: CASSPSRQGGIYGGYTF
V: TRBV11-2; size: -; J: TRBJ2-5; D: -; DNA: TGTGCCAGCAGCTTCCGAATGGGGGGCACACAAGAGACCCAGTACTTC; CDR3: CASSFRMGGTQETQYF
V: TRBV5-5; size: -; J: TRBJ1-1; D: TRBD1; DNA: TGTGCCAGCAACCCCGGGACAGAGAACACTGAAGCTTTCTTT; CDR3: CASNPGTENTEAFF
V: TRBV21-1; size: -; J: TRBJ2-7; D: -; DNA: TGTGCCAGCAGCAGGGCGGGATTTAAAACCTACGAGCAGTACTTC; CDR3: CASSRAGFKTYEQYF
V: TRBV27; size: once; J: TRBJ1-3; D: -; DNA: TGTGCCAGCAGCCCCGGAAGGGTCCCTTTCTCTGGAAACACCATATATTTT; CDR3: CASSPGRVPFSGNTIYF
V: TRBV6-5; size: -; J: TRBJ1-1; D: -; DNA: TGTGCCAGCAGTTACCCAGGAGCGGGAACTGAAGCTTTCTTT; CDR3: CASSYPGAGTEAFF
V: TRBV13; size: -; J: TRBJ2-1; D: -; DNA: TGTGCCAGCAGACCGTTTAATGAGCAGTTCTTC; CDR3: CASRPFNEQFF
V: TRBV6-1; size: -; J: TRBJ2-3; D: -; DNA: TGTGCCAGCAGTGAGGTGATGGAGGATACGCAGTATTTT; CDR3: CASSEVMEDTQYF
V: TRBV18; size: -; J: TRBJ1-3; D: -; DNA: TGTGCCAGCTCACAAACCGGTGGAAACACCATATATTTT; CDR3: CASSQTGGNTIYF
V: TRBV4-1; size: once; J: TRBJ1-1; D: TRBD1; DNA: TGCGCCAGCAGCCGAATGGGACAGAATGAAGCTTTCTTT; CDR3: CASSRMGQNEAFF
V: TRBV5-1; size: -; J: TRBJ2-3; D: -; DNA: TGCGCCAGCAGCTTGGGTGGTACAGATACGCAGTATTTT; CDR3: CASSLGGTDTQYF
V: TRBV9; size: -; J: TRBJ1-1; D: -; DNA: TGTGCCAGCAGGCCCGGGGGCCAGGAGAACACTGAAGCTTTCTTT; CDR3: CASRPGGQENTEAFF
V: TRBV10-2; size: -; J: TRBJ2-3; D: -; DNA: TGCGCCAGCAGGATATCTAGCACAGATACGCAGTATTTT; CDR3: CASRISSTDTQYF
V: TRBV5-1; size: -; J: TRBJ2-3; D: -; DNA: TGCGCCAGCAGCCTAGCAGGGGGACTCGGCACAGATACGCAGTATTTT; CDR3: CASSLAGGLGTDTQYF
V: TRBV30; size: -; J: TRBJ1-1; D: -; DNA: TGTGCCTGGAGTGTACGAGGGGGAGCTTTCTTT; CDR3: CAWSVRGGAFF
V: TRBV29-1; size: -; J: TRBJ1-3; D: -; DNA: TGCAGCGTTGATAAAGGTTTTGGGCCTGGAAACACCATATATTTT; CDR3: CSVDKGFGPGNTIYF
V: TRBV5-1; size: -; J: TRBJ2-3; D: TRBD2; DNA: TGCGCCAGCAGCAAGGGACTATCAGATACGCAGTATTTT; CDR3: CASSKGLSDTQYF
V: TRBV5-1; size: -; J: TRBJ1-2; D: -; DNA: TGCGCCAGCAGCTTGGCTTCAGACTATGGCTACACCTTC; CDR3: CASSLASDYGYTF
V: TRBV6-1; size: -; J: TRBJ2-1; D: -; DNA: TGTGCCAGCAGTACCGGGACGAGCTCCTACAATGAGCAGTTCTTC; CDR3: CASSTGTSSYNEQFF
V: TRBV30; size: -; J: TRBJ2-1; D: -; DNA: TGTGCCTGGAGTGTTCTCGGGGGGCTAGGGGGCATTGGGAGCTCCTACAATGAGCAGTTCTTC; CDR3: CAWSVLGGLGGIGSSYNEQFF
V: TRBV5-1; size: few; J: TRBJ1-6; D: -; DNA: TGCGCCAGCAGCTTGGGATCTTCACCCCTCCACTTT; CDR3: CASSLGSSPLHF
V: TRBV5-8; size: -; J: TRBJ2-5; D: -; DNA: TGTGCCAGCAGCTTGGGGCTAGCCTATTCAACCGAACAGGGAGAGACCCAGTACTTC; CDR3: CASSLGLAYSTEQGETQYF
V: TRBV2; size: -; J: TRBJ2-7; D: -; DNA: TGTGCCAGCACAACGCCCTCAGCCGCGCAGTACTTC; CDR3: CASTTPSAAQYF
V: TRBV2; size: once; J: TRBJ2-3; D: TRBD2; DNA: TGTGCCAGCAGGCGAACTAGCGGGGGTGTAGATACGCAGTATTTT; CDR3: CASRRTSGGVDTQYF
V: TRBV5-8; size: once; J: TRBJ2-3; D: -; DNA: TGTGCCAGCAGCTTGTCAGATACGCAGTATTTT; CDR3: CASSLSDTQYF
V: TRBV9; size: -; J: TRBJ1-2; D: -; DNA: TGTGCCAGCAGCCCTACAAGACCCGCCGAGGGGGACTATGGCTACACCTTC; CDR3: CASSPTRPAEGDYGYTF
V: TRBV7-6; size: once; J: TRBJ2-7; D: -; DNA: TGTGCCAGCAGCTTATCGGGGGGCCCCTACGAGCAGTACTTC; CDR3: CASSLSGGPYEQYF
V: TRBV30; size: -; J: TRBJ2-1; D: -; DNA: TGTGCCTGGAGTGTGGGGGGTATGGGTGAGCAGTTCTTC; CDR3: CAWSVGGMGEQFF
V: TRBV25-1; size: -; J: TRBJ1-1; D: -; DNA: TGTGCCAGCAGTGACGCTTTGAGGGGGGACACTGAAGCTTTCTTT; CDR3: CASSDALRGDTEAFF
V: TRBV18; size: -; J: TRBJ1-2; D: -; DNA: TGTGCCAGCCGGGGTTTGGCACGGGACTATGGCTACACCTTC; CDR3: CASRGLARDYGYTF
V: TRBV5-8; size: -; J: TRBJ2-7; D: -; DNA: TGTGCCAGCAGCTTGAAAGGGTTCCGGCACGAGCAGTACTTC; CDR3: CASSLKGFRHEQYF
V: TRBV5-4; size: -; J: TRBJ1-6; D: -; DNA: TGTGCCAGCAGGGCCCGGACAGCCAATTCACCCCTCCACTTT; CDR3: CASRARTANSPLHF
V: TRBV6-1; size: few; J: TRBJ1-1; D: TRBD1; DNA: TGTGCCAGCAGCCGCAGGGGGCAGGACACTGAAGCTTTCTTT; CDR3: CASSRRGQDTEAFF
V: TRBV6-1; size: -; J: TRBJ1-4; D: TRBD1; DNA: TGTGCCAGCTCAGGACAGGAAGCTGAAAAACTGTTTTTT; CDR3: CASSGQEAEKLFF
V: TRBV27; size: -; J: TRBJ1-2; D: -; DNA: TGTGCCAGCAGTTTAGTAGGTCAGGGAAACTATGGCTACACCTTC; CDR3: CASSLVGQGNYGYTF
V: TRBV7-8; size: -; J: TRBJ2-4; D: -; DNA: TGTGCCAGCAGCTTAGGTTCGGGACAAAACATTCAGTACTTC; CDR3: CASSLGSGQNIQYF
V: TRBV6-5; size: -; J: TRBJ2-5; D: TRBD2; DNA: TGTGCCAGCAGTACGAGCGGGGGACGGGAGACCCAGTACTTC; CDR3: CASSTSGGRETQYF
V: TRBV19; size: -; J: TRBJ1-6; D: -; DNA: TGTGCCAGTAGTGTTCCTCCGGGACGGGGATTTTCACCCCTCCACTTT; CDR3: CASSVPPGRGFSPLHF
V: TRBV12-5; size: -; J: TRBJ1-1; D: -; DNA: TGTGCTAGTGGTTTGAGATTCCCGGGACTGTTGAACACTGAAGCTTTCTTT; CDR3: CASGLRFPGLLNTEAFF
V: TRBV7-8; size: -; J: TRBJ1-4; D: TRBD1; DNA: TGTGCCAGCCAGAAATCAGGGGGTATTAATGAAAAACTGTTTTTT; CDR3: CASQKSGGINEKLFF
V: TRBV19; size: -; J: TRBJ1-6; D: -; DNA: TGTGCCAGTAGGCGCTCCCTTGAAAGTTCACCCCTCCACTTT; CDR3: CASRRSLESSPLHF
V: TRBV6-5; size: -; J: TRBJ2-3; D: -; DNA: TGTGCCAGCAGTTATCAGAACACAGATACGCAGTATTTT; CDR3: CASSYQNTDTQYF
V: TRBV27; size: -; J: TRBJ2-1; D: -; DNA: TGTGCCAGCAGTCCTGGGGGAACCTACAATGAGCAGTTCTTC; CDR3: CASSPGGTYNEQFF
V: TRBV9; size: -; J: TRBJ1-4; D: -; DNA: TGTGCCAGCAGCCCCACAGGGTCCCTCAATGAAAAACTGTTTTTT; CDR3: CASSPTGSLNEKLFF
V: TRBV7-9; size: -; J: TRBJ1-4; D: TRBD1; DNA: TGTGCCAGCAGCTTAGTGGGACAGGGGGCAATTAATGAAAAACTGTTTTTT; CDR3: CASSLVGQGAINEKLFF
V: TRBV4-1; size: -; J: TRBJ2-7; D: TRBD2; DNA: TGCGCCAGCAGCCCTGAGGGACTAGCGGACTACGAGCAGTACTTC; CDR3: CASSPEGLADYEQYF
V: TRBV7-9; size: few; J: TRBJ1-1; D: TRBD1; DNA: TGTGCCAGCAGGCAGACAGGGGCGAACACTGAAGCTTTCTTT; CDR3: CASRQTGANTEAFF
V: TRBV6-6; size: -; J: TRBJ2-5; D: TRBD1; DNA: TGTGCCAGCAGTCCCCGAGAGGTACAGGGGGGAGAGACCCAGTACTTC; CDR3: CASSPREVQGGETQYF
V: TRBV30; size: -; J: TRBJ1-1; D: -; DNA: TGTGCCGGGGGGACGCCGAACACTCCCCATCTCTTT; CDR3: CAGGTPNTPHLF
V: TRBV12-5; size: once; J: TRBJ2-2; D: TRBD1; DNA: TGTGCTAGTGGTTTGGTACAGGGACAGGGTATCAGGGAGCTGTTTTTT; CDR3: CASGLVQGQGIRELFF
V: TRBV7-2; size: -; J: TRBJ1-1; D: -; DNA: TGTGCCAGCAGCTTAGCTATGAACACTGAAGCTTTCTTT; CDR3: CASSLAMNTEAFF
V: TRBV6-1; size: -; J: TRBJ1-5; D: -; DNA: TGTGCCAGCGCCCAGGGCAATCAGCCCCAGCATTTT; CDR3: CASAQGNQPQHF
V: TRBV7-8; size: -; J: TRBJ1-6; D: -; DNA: TGTGCCAGCAGCCCCGGGTGGGACACAACTTCACCCCTCCACTTT; CDR3: CASSPGWDTTSPLHF
V: TRBV30; size: -; J: TRBJ2-3; D: -; DNA: TGTGCCTTTAGACCGGGAGCAAACCCACGCACAGATACGCAGTATTTT; CDR3: CAFRPGANPRTDTQYF